The clone carrying this T cell receptor (beta chain) appeared many times. Construction of TCR beta libraries relied on iRepertoire HTBI primers and on Arm-PCR targeting CDR3 regions. One entry per CDR3 protein, called by TCRdb with MiXCR from the multiplex PCR reads. The profile shows a few hundred thousand distinct CDR3 sequences, roughly 12% of them singletons. The data were taken from a study of regulatory T cells in long-lasting Graves disease. The ends lost 4 bases at V and 0 bases at J; junction bases unmatched: 9. CDR1 SNHLY and CDR2 FYNNEI come from the germline V gene. The CDR3 has 16 residues. Time point of the sample: newly diagnosed GD, antithyroid drugs for less than 3 months. Making the TCR library involved RNA that had been extracted from PBMCs. The same data also went into a second study, on T cells in Graves' hyperthyroidism and ophthalmopathy.

The sequence was collected from a man aged 25 to 40 with Graves disease. The starting material was peripheral blood mononuclear cells (PBMCs), obtained at new diagnosis, from a patient treated with antithyroid drugs. The chain has TRBV2 and TRBJ2-7, with 7 bases matching TRBD2. The CDR3 here is CASSGSASGISYEQYF. CDR3 sequence (DNA): TGTGCCAGCAGTGGGAGCGCTAGCGGCATCTCCTACGAGCAGTACTTC.